The 24 T cell receptor beta chains presented below share a single source sample, sequenced in a study of response to subunit inactivated influenza vaccine. TCRdb redid the calling of the RT-PCR reads with MiXCR, one entry per CDR3 protein. The sample lists over 400,000 distinct CDR3 sequences, roughly 9.8% occurring once. The sequences come from PBMCs from blood, collected 35 to 45 days after vaccination. All receptors come from a man over 45 who received an inactivated influenza vaccine.

The chain recombines TRBV27 with TRBJ2-7; D remains unclear. The germline gives CDR1 MNHEY, CDR2 SMNVEV (reference sequence). V was shortened by 3 bases and J by 0 bases, with 6 bases between the two germline ends. CDR3 length equals 13 residues. The CDR3 here is CASSFSPSYEQYF. In nucleotides, the CDR3 is TGTGCCAGCAGTTTTTCTCCCTCCTACGAGCAGTACTTC.

A note on this clonotype: The junction departs from the called germline gene at one end, perhaps through a read error. V is TRBV20-1 and J is TRBJ2-7; 7 bases line up with TRBD2. Germline CDR1 and CDR2: DFQATT and SNEGSKA (reference sequence). The CDR3 contains 16 residues. CDR3 in DNA: TGCTGTGCTAGAGATCTGGGGGGGTCGAGCTCCTACGAGCAGTACTTC. Translated: CCARDLGGSSSYEQYF.

The rearrangement joins TRBV29-1 to TRBJ2-1, with D perhaps TRBD1 or TRBD2 (6 bases each). The CDR3 consists of 15 residues. Trimming stripped 7 bases from V and 1 base from J, with 17 bases between. Germline values: CDR1 SQVTM, CDR2 ANQGSEA. CDR3 in DNA: TGCAGCGGAGGGGAATGGGGGGCTTCCTACAATGAGCAGTTCTTC. Residues: CSGGEWGASYNEQFF.

The V and J genes are TRBV18 and TRBJ2-5; D is unclear. The ends were cut back, 3 bases at V and 2 bases at J, with 13 bases in the middle. Looked up from germline, CDR1 is KGHSH and CDR2 is LQKENI. This CDR3 region has 15 residues. The CDR3 DNA is TGTGCCAGCTCACCTTTAGACACCTTACAAGAGACCCAGTACTTC. This sequence encodes CASSPLDTLQETQYF.

This clonotype has more than one count but fewer than ten. V is TRBV5-1 and J is TRBJ2-1; possible D gene TRBD1, 6 bases. Per germline, CDR1 SGHRS and CDR2 YFSETQ. This CDR3 has 16 residues. Trimming cost V 2 bases and J 0 bases, with 12 bases left between them. The CDR3 region has the DNA TGCGCCAGCAGCTTCTCAGGGGTTCGCTCCTACAATGAGCAGTTCTTC. Protein sequence: CASSFSGVRSYNEQFF.

This chain joins TRBV25-1 and TRBJ2-1; 7 bases line up with TRBD2. The V segment lost 10 bases and the J segment 8 bases; nucleotides outside the gene matches: 5. CDR1 is MGHDK and CDR2 is SYGVNS in the germline V gene. The CDR3 is made up of 11 amino acids. The chain's CDR3 is CATKRGDEQFF. The DNA of the CDR3 is TGTGCCACCAAACGGGGGGATGAGCAGTTCTTC.

This clonotype was seen many times. The chain links TRBV7-6 to TRBJ2-2; 7 bases map to TRBD1. Per the germline V gene, CDR1 is SGHVS and CDR2 is FNYEAQ. J was trimmed by 6 bases and V by 0 bases; bases with no gene match: 7. The CDR3 length is 16 residues. The CDR3 protein is CASSLAGLQGSGELFF. The CDR3 DNA is TGTGCCAGCAGCTTAGCGGGGCTACAGGGGTCCGGGGAGCTGTTTTTT.

This clonotype was seen a few times. The rearrangement links TRBV12-3 or TRBV12-4 to TRBJ1-2; TRBD1 matches 9 bases. V was clipped by 3 bases and J by 6 bases; unmatched bases: 8. The CDR3 covers 15 residues. The CDR3 protein is CASSFGLTGGHGYTF. The CDR3 coding sequence is TGTGCCAGCAGTTTCGGCCTGACAGGGGGACATGGCTACACCTTC.

V and J are TRBV20-1 and TRBJ2-1; D unresolved. The CDR3 is 14 amino acids. Germline lookup yields CDR1 DFQATT and CDR2 SNEGSKA (reference sequence). Trimming left V 0 bases short and J 8 bases short, with 14 bases between. The CDR3 sequence is CSARDSLRRYEQFF. The CDR3 nucleotides read TGCAGTGCTAGAGATAGCCTCCGCAGATATGAGCAGTTCTTC.

For this clonotype: Since a much larger clone is just one base distant, this may be a read error. J is TRBJ1-1 and V is TRBV7-8, with D possibly matching TRBD1 (5 bases). V was trimmed by 5 bases and J by 5 bases, leaving 27 bases between them. The CDR3 has 18 residues. CDR1 is SGHVS and CDR2 is FQNEAQ in the germline V gene. The CDR3 loop is CASSVFTGQSHLGTEAFF. The CDR3 DNA follows: TGTGCCAGCAGCGTTTTTACAGGTCAATCCCACCTCGGAACTGAAGCTTTCTTT.

This clonotype was seen more than once but under ten times. The rearrangement uses TRBV12-3 or TRBV12-4 and TRBJ2-1, with D tentatively TRBD2 (6 bases). V lost 4 bases, J lost 3 bases, and 10 bases lay in between. The length of the CDR3 is 14 residues. The CDR3 nucleotides read TGTGCCAGCAGTTCTTGGGGGGACTACAATGAGCAGTTCTTC. This gives the protein CASSSWGDYNEQFF.

This clonotype was counted a few times. CDR3 in amino acids: CASSAPSYEQYF. CDR3 coding DNA: TGTGCCAGCAGCGCCCCCAGCTACGAGCAGTACTTC. The chain couples TRBV7-2 to TRBJ2-7; D is ambiguous. The V gene's germline CDR1 is SGHTA and CDR2 FQGNSA. This CDR3 is 12 amino acids long. V was pared by 5 bases and J by 3 bases, with 8 bases between.

There are a few counts of this clonotype. DNA for the CDR3: TGTGCCAGCAGCCCGTTCCCTCCAGGGCGGTCAGAGACCCAGTACTTC. Residues: CASSPFPPGRSETQYF. The V call is TRBV6-1, the J call TRBJ2-5; D possibly corresponds to TRBD1 (5 bases). In germline, CDR1 is MNHNS, CDR2 SASEGT. Deletions cut 6 bases from V and 4 bases from J, with 21 bases between. This CDR3 is 16 amino acids long.

This clonotype showed up many times. The chain carries TRBV5-1 and TRBJ1-2; 7 bases align to TRBD1. Germline V gives CDR1 SGHRS, CDR2 YFSETQ. The CDR3 has 14 amino acids. V lost 5 bases to trimming and J lost 4 bases; unmatched junction nucleotides: 8. CDR3: CASRIDQGGYGYTF. The CDR3 coding sequence is TGCGCCAGCAGAATAGACCAGGGGGGCTATGGCTACACCTTC.

DNA of the CDR3: TGTGCCATCAGCCTCGCACATGGGGCAGATACGCAGTATTTT. It encodes CAISLAHGADTQYF. This sequence joins TRBV10-3 and TRBJ2-3, with D unresolved. The V end lost 6 bases, the J end lost 4 bases, and 14 bases lay between the germline ends. This CDR3 comprises 14 residues. CDR1 ENHRY and CDR2 SYGVKD come from the germline V gene.

This clonotype has just a few counts. The CDR3: CASGIVAGLQETQYF. DNA for the CDR3: TGTGCCAGCGGAATTGTAGCGGGCCTACAAGAGACCCAGTACTTC. The chain is built from TRBV5-6 and TRBJ2-5, with 7 bases matching TRBD2. From germline, CDR1 is SGHDT and CDR2 YYEEEE. The length of the CDR3 is 15 residues. V trimming: 7 bases; J trimming: 2 bases; junction bases outside the gene matches: 11.

This clonotype was found a few times. This rearrangement joins TRBV5-1 to TRBJ1-4, with a possible D match to TRBD1 (5 bases). V shed 4 bases and J shed 11 bases, with 18 bases lying between them. The CDR3 runs to 14 residues. CDR1 is SGHRS, CDR2 YFSETQ, per germline. CDR3 protein: CASSPPGPLAKLFF. In DNA, the CDR3 is TGCGCCAGCAGCCCCCCGGGACCCTTAGCGAAACTGTTTTTT.

The gene calls are TRBV6-5 and TRBJ2-7, with TRBD2 matching over 7 bases. Trimming cost V 3 bases and J 5 bases; bases outside gene matches: 10. This CDR3 comprises 15 residues. CDR1 and CDR2 (germline): MNHEY, SVGAGI. Here the CDR3 DNA reads TGTGCCAGCAGTTATCCCTGGCGGGAGAGCGACGAGCAGTACTTC. It specifies CASSYPWRESDEQYF.

V usage is TRBV20-1 and J usage is TRBJ1-1, with unresolved D. Germline V gene lookup returns CDR1 DFQATT and CDR2 SNEGSKA (reference sequence). CDR3 length: 13 amino acids. The germline V and J ends were trimmed by 1 base and 0 bases, with 6 bases remaining between them. As DNA, the CDR3 is TGCAGTGCTAGAGGTCAGATGAACACTGAAGCTTTCTTT. Its protein product is CSARGQMNTEAFF.

This clonotype was seen repeatedly, ten times or more. V gene TRBV12-3 or TRBV12-4 combines with J gene TRBJ1-2; D perhaps matches TRBD1 (5 bases). The CDR3 is 14 residues long. The V gene lost 7 bases and the J gene lost 2 bases, with 14 bases spanning the gap. The chain's CDR3 is CASTPDRVNYGYTF. The CDR3 region has the DNA TGTGCCAGCACCCCAGACAGAGTAAACTATGGCTACACCTTC.

This clonotype has more than one count but fewer than ten. The gene calls are TRBV27 and TRBJ2-1; D gene uncertain. The CDR3 length is 14 residues. Germline loops: CDR1 MNHEY, CDR2 SMNVEV (reference sequence). Trimming removed 3 bases from V and 8 bases from J, with 14 bases in between. CDR3 DNA sequence: TGTGCCAGCAGTTTCTTAACTAAGATCGATGAGCAGTTCTTC. It codes for CASSFLTKIDEQFF.

This clonotype was recorded a few times. V gene TRBV20-1 combines with J gene TRBJ1-4; weak D call: TRBD1 (5 bases). The CDR3 consists of 16 residues. Germline assignment: CDR1 DFQATT and CDR2 SNEGSKA (reference sequence). V lost 6 bases and J 0 bases, leaving 17 bases between the germline ends. The CDR3 here is CSAPHGRGSTNEKLFF. The DNA for the CDR3 is TGCAGTGCCCCGCACGGGAGGGGATCAACTAATGAAAAACTGTTTTTT.

At least ten counts were recorded for this clonotype. V and J are TRBV6-2 or TRBV6-3 and TRBJ2-1; tentative D call: TRBD1 (5 bases). The CDR3 is made up of 15 amino acids. Germline V gives CDR1 MNHEY, CDR2 SVGEGT. The germline V and J ends were trimmed by 0 bases and 13 bases, with 19 bases remaining between them. CDR3 DNA sequence: TGTGCCAGCAGTTACTCGGGGCAGGGTCTTGTCCCCCAGTTCTTC. Translation: CASSYSGQGLVPQFF.

A few counts support this clonotype. The V call is TRBV20-1, the J call TRBJ1-2; tentatively, D is TRBD1 (5 bases). There are 13 residues in the CDR3. Trimming stripped 6 bases from V and 2 bases from J, with 13 bases between. Germline CDR1 DFQATT, CDR2 SNEGSKA (reference sequence). The CDR3: CSAGGDSNYGYTF. The CDR3 region has the DNA TGCAGTGCCGGGGGGGACTCCAACTATGGCTACACCTTC.